This section outlines one T cell receptor beta chain sequence together with its context. This record belongs to a study of shared clonotypes between healthy human individuals. V was cut by 4 bases and J by 2 bases, with 18 bases left in between. The CDR3 is 16 amino acids. The germline CDR1 and CDR2 sequences are LNHDA and SQIVND (reference sequence). Assay runs were performed at deep level. The protocol was immunoSEQ multiplex PCR, while the TCRdb copy is restricted to in-frame clones and leaves out a portion. The sample lists around 550,000 clones, roughly 96% occurring once. CD45RO-negative CD8 cells positively selected for CCR7 made up the naive population, which excluded terminally differentiated effector memory CD45RA+ cells.

The sequenced material came from naive CD8+ T cells sorted from blood. This receptor was taken from a woman aged 25-40 years in good health. The V gene is TRBV19, the J gene TRBJ2-7, with D perhaps matching TRBD2 (7 bases). CDR3 sequence: CASSRGLAGDPYEQYF. The CDR3 DNA reads as TGTGCCAGTAGTAGGGGGCTGGCGGGAGACCCCTACGAGCAGTACTTC. Using reference TRBV19 and TRBJ2-7 for the parts outside the CDR3, the full variable domain is DGGITQSPKYLFRKEGQNVTLSCEQNLNHDAMYWYRQDPGQGLRLIYYSQIVNDFQKGDIAEGYSVSREKKESFPLTVTSAQKNPTAFYLCASSRGLAGDPYEQYFGPGTRLTVT.